This T cell receptor (beta chain) was sequenced during a study of early T cells in non-severe SARS-CoV-2 infection. Across the whole study: Sequencing was performed on bulk RNA from unsorted whole blood, leaving chains unpaired.

Notes on the study in general: VDJdb-based annotation leaned toward anti-spike CD8 responses and missed private and CD4 specificities.

In germline, CDR1 is DFQATT, CDR2 SNEGSKA (reference sequence). CDR3 size: 14 residues. Trimming took off 0 bases at V and 7 bases at J, with 16 bases between the two ends. This clonotype occurred many times. Its specificity is unknown. TCRdb re-analysed the 5' RACE reads in MiXCR, keeping a single row per CDR3 protein. This table holds tens of thousands of distinct CDR3 sequences, roughly 4.8% found once. V and J are TRBV20-1 and TRBJ2-7; a possible D gene is TRBD2 (5 bases). The sequencing input was whole blood. The clonotype originates from an adult who was a healthcare worker with PCR-confirmed SARS-CoV-2 infection or an uninfected control (not recorded which). The CDR3 region has the DNA TGCAGTGCTAGAGATCTGCGGAGGTCTCGGGAGCAGTACTTC. This codes for CSARDLRRSREQYF.